This T cell receptor (beta chain) comes out of a study of blood T cells in healthy people across ages. Then a second PCR, running roughly 7 to 11 cycles, was carried out with a sample-barcoded 5' primer and a J-beta primer mix. TCRdb analysed the 5' RACE reads with MiXCR anew, one entry per CDR3 protein. This sample has roughly 1,100,000 distinct CDR3 sequences, with approximately 25% found just once. In germline, CDR1 is SGHTA, CDR2 FQGNSA. The CDR3 has 15 amino acids. With V trimmed by 5 bases and J by 5 bases, 3 bases remained unmatched. This clonotype has a count of ten or more. The data also belong to a second study, concerning T cells of mothers and their children. Per that study: Each mother yielded more than 10 million TCR beta CDR3 reads. Each child yielded a few million reads.

The specimen was blood. This receptor was identified in a girl aged 2-10 years in good health. The chain links TRBV7-2 to TRBJ2-3; 14 nucleotides match TRBD2. The CDR3 DNA follows: TGTGCCAGCAGCGCGACTAGCGGGGGGGAAGATACGCAGTATTTT. Encoded protein: CASSATSGGEDTQYF.